This T cell receptor (beta chain) appears in the sequencing data of a study of shared clonotypes between healthy human individuals. Findings and caveats of the study: The study found roughly 5% of naive CD4 clonotypes shared across four donors. Depth of sequencing was expected to influence donor clonotype sharing.

The assay was carried out at the deep level. TCRdb keeps only in-frame clones here, not all; method: immunoSEQ multiplex PCR. Altogether around 2.5 million clones are present, under 95% being singletons, with the ten largest covering 0.36%. Concerning this clone itself: What it recognizes is unknown.

The germline V gene has CDR1 GTSNPN and CDR2 SVGIG (reference sequence). The CDR3 has 14 amino acids. V was shortened by 0 bases and J by 0 bases, with 6 bases between the two germline ends. The chain combines TRBV30 with TRBJ2-4; D remains ambiguous. Specimen: naive CD4+ T cells from PBMCs. The subset is: CD45RA+ positively selected. The TCR comes from a man aged 18 to 30 in good health. Some clones in this sample may be carry-over from other donors' samples. The CDR3 protein is CAWSVTVAKNIQYF. The CDR3 DNA reads TGTGCCTGGAGTGTAACAGTAGCCAAAAACATTCAGTACTTC.